The 22 T cell receptor beta chains below all came from one sample that was sequenced in a study of Ad26.COV2.S vaccination and SARS-CoV-2 variants. Clones were read by immunoSEQ multiplex PCR, and TCRdb kept only the in-frame ones, dropping some. Here the sample spans about 350,000 clones, 92% being singletons. The specimen comprised peripheral blood, sampled after recovery from COVID-19. All receptors come from a human donor who had recovered from COVID-19.

The CDR3 reads CASSPSAEREKLFF. The CDR3 bases are TGCGCCAGCAGCCCGTCCGCTGAACGGGAAAAACTGTTTTTT. The V gene is TRBV5-1, the J gene TRBJ1-4, with D unclear. V lost 4 bases, J lost 8 bases, and 15 bases lay in between. The germline V gene has CDR1 SGHRS and CDR2 YFSETQ. The CDR3 length is 14 residues.

Only a few counts were recorded for this clone. This rearrangement joins TRBV4-1 to TRBJ1-1; a weak D match, TRBD1 (5 bases). CDR3 size: 16 residues. Trimming took off 2 bases at V and 1 base at J, with 14 bases between the two ends. Germline V gene lookup returns CDR1 MGHRA and CDR2 YSYEKL. CDR3 protein: CASSQLFGHANTEAFF. CDR3 in DNA: TGCGCCAGCAGCCAACTATTTGGACATGCGAACACTGAAGCTTTCTTT.

The V and J genes are TRBV11-2 and TRBJ1-5, with D unclear. CDR1 SGHAT and CDR2 FQNNGV come from the germline V gene. CDR3 length: 13 amino acids. Trimming pared 0 bases from V and 4 bases from J, leaving 4 bases between. The CDR3 sequence is CASSLDLNQPQHF. The CDR3, as DNA: TGTGCCAGCAGCTTAGACCTGAATCAGCCCCAGCATTTT.

J is TRBJ2-3 and V is TRBV5-1; 14 bases line up with TRBD2. Germline trimming cut 4 bases from V and 3 bases from J; bases unmatched to any gene: 4. The CDR3 sequence is 16 residues long. Looked up from germline, CDR1 is SGHRS and CDR2 is YFSETQ. CDR3 in DNA: TGCGCCAGCAGCGAGGGACTAGCGGGGGTGACAGATACGCAGTATTTT. Residues: CASSEGLAGVTDTQYF.

This chain joins TRBV6-5 and TRBJ1-5; TRBD1 matches 8 bases. CDR3 length: 15 amino acids. CDR1 is MNHEY, CDR2 SVGAGI, per germline. The V segment lost 7 bases and the J segment 1 base; nucleotides outside the gene matches: 6. CDR3 region: CASTPDRASNQPQHF. The CDR3 DNA reads TGTGCCAGCACCCCGGACAGGGCCAGCAATCAGCCCCAGCATTTT.

V gene TRBV5-1 combines with J gene TRBJ2-3, with 8 bases fitting TRBD1. Looked up from germline, CDR1 is SGHRS and CDR2 is YFSETQ. The CDR3 has 16 amino acids. The ends lost 2 bases at V and 3 bases at J; junction bases unmatched: 8. For the CDR3, the DNA is TGCGCCAGCAGCTTCCTCCGACAGGGGCGGACAGATACGCAGTATTTT. Translated: CASSFLRQGRTDTQYF. The whole variable domain, filled in from reference TRBV5-1 and TRBJ2-3, reads KAGVTQTPRYLIKTRGQQVTLSCSPISGHRSVSWYQQTPGQGLQFLFEYFSETQRNKGNFPGRFSGRQFSNSRSEMNVSTLELGDSALYLCASSFLRQGRTDTQYFGPGTRLTVL.

The chain employs TRBV6-5 and TRBJ2-7; 9 positions agree with TRBD1. Losses at the gene ends were 4 bases for V and 6 bases for J; bases not matched to a gene: 10. Germline V gene sequence: CDR1 MNHEY, CDR2 SVGAGI. CDR3 size: 15 residues. CDR3 in amino acids: CASSWRGTGPGEQYF. The CDR3 DNA reads as TGTGCCAGCAGTTGGAGAGGGACAGGGCCAGGCGAGCAGTACTTC.

The chain joins TRBV14 to TRBJ1-3; the D gene is possibly TRBD1 (5 bases). V shed 5 bases and J shed 1 base, with 6 bases lying between them. The CDR3 contains 13 residues. Germline V CDR1 and CDR2: SGHDN, FVKESK. As DNA, the CDR3 is TGTGCCAGCAGCAGGGGATCTGGAAACACCATATATTTT. It encodes CASSRGSGNTIYF.

The J gene is TRBJ1-1, the V gene TRBV5-1; tentatively, D is TRBD1 (5 bases). This CDR3 region has 15 residues. Germline V gene lookup returns CDR1 SGHRS and CDR2 YFSETQ. V lost 3 bases to trimming and J lost 6 bases, with 18 bases between them. This chain's CDR3 is CASSSAGGGGAEAFF. The CDR3 DNA reads as TGCGCCAGCAGCTCCGCGGGGGGAGGAGGGGCTGAAGCTTTCTTT.

The chain recombines TRBV6-5 with TRBJ2-7, with TRBD2 as a possible D gene (5 bases). The CDR3 covers 15 residues. V was shortened by 0 bases and J by 7 bases, with 16 bases between the two germline ends. Per germline, CDR1 MNHEY and CDR2 SVGAGI. This CDR3 is CASSYSGILPGEQYF. The CDR3 DNA is TGTGCCAGCAGTTACTCTGGCATCCTCCCGGGAGAGCAGTACTTC.

The rearrangement uses TRBV4-1 and TRBJ1-4, with no clear D. Trimming shortened V by 7 bases and J by 3 bases, and 21 bases separated the two germline ends. This CDR3 is 17 amino acids long. CDR1 is MGHRA and CDR2 is YSYEKL in the germline V gene. CDR3 residues: CASTRLGTATPNEKLFF. CDR3 nucleotides: TGCGCCAGCACCCGTCTAGGTACGGCCACACCTAATGAAAAACTGTTTTTT.

The J gene is TRBJ2-3, the V gene TRBV5-1; unclear D gene. The V end was cut by 0 bases, the J end by 3 bases, with 11 bases between. The germline CDR1 and CDR2 sequences are SGHRS and YFSETQ. The CDR3 has 15 amino acids. Here the CDR3 DNA reads TGCGCCAGCAGCTTGGTCGAGGCTGGAACAGATACGCAGTATTTT. This codes for CASSLVEAGTDTQYF.

The chain has TRBV5-5 and TRBJ1-4; 12 bases fit TRBD1. Germline V lookup: CDR1 SGHKS, CDR2 YYEKEE (reference sequence). V lost 0 bases and J lost 11; bases outside the gene matches: 5. The CDR3 is made up of 15 amino acids. The CDR3 coding sequence is TGTGCCAGCAGCTTGGTGGGACAGGGGGCGGACAAACTGTTTTTT. Its translation: CASSLVGQGADKLFF.

The chain has TRBV5-6 and TRBJ2-2; perhaps D is TRBD1 or TRBD2 (5 bases each). CDR1 and CDR2 from the germline V gene are SGHDT and YYEEEE. CDR3 length: 15 residues. Trimming took off 4 bases at V and 4 bases at J, with 14 bases between the two ends. The CDR3 protein is CASSLSGLGTGELFF. CDR3 nucleotides: TGTGCCAGCAGCCTCTCGGGGCTCGGCACCGGGGAGCTGTTTTTT. The full variable domain, with the rest looked up from reference TRBV5-6 and TRBJ2-2, is DAGVTQSPTHLIKTRGQQVTLRCSPKSGHDTVSWYQQALGQGPQFIFQYYEEEERQRGNFPDRFSGHQFPNYSSELNVNALLLGDSALYLCASSLSGLGTGELFFGEGSRLTVL.

The chain recombines TRBV9 with TRBJ2-7; no definite D call. Germline V gene data show CDR1 as SGDLS and CDR2 as YYNGEE. The V end was cut by 4 bases, the J end by 1 base, with 12 bases between. The CDR3 is 14 amino acids. CDR3 amino acids: CASSLDGSSYEQYF. DNA of the CDR3: TGTGCCAGCAGCCTGGACGGATCATCCTACGAGCAGTACTTC. Full variable domain (outside the CDR3, taken from reference TRBV9 and TRBJ2-7): DSGVTQTPKHLITATGQRVTLRCSPRSGDLSVYWYQQSLDQGLQFLIQYYNGEERAKGNILERFSAQQFPDLHSELNLSSLELGDSALYFCASSLDGSSYEQYFGPGTRLTVT.

This rearrangement joins TRBV10-1 to TRBJ2-7; unclear D gene. There are 13 residues in the CDR3. Trimming pared 3 bases from V and 0 bases from J, leaving 6 bases between. In germline, CDR1 is WNHNN, CDR2 SYGVQD (reference sequence). Written as DNA, the CDR3 is TGCGCCAGCAGTGACCCTCCCTCCTACGAGCAGTACTTC. Protein: CASSDPPSYEQYF.

This chain connects TRBV15 to TRBJ2-2; TRBD2 agrees at 11 bases. CDR1 is LNHNV and CDR2 is YYDKDF in the germline V gene (reference sequence). The CDR3 contains 18 residues. After removal of 0 bases from V and 5 bases from J, the junction contained 8 bases not matched to a gene. CDR3 loop: CATSRDVVAGGLTGELFF. The CDR3 DNA reads TGTGCCACCAGCAGAGATGTGGTAGCGGGGGGGCTAACCGGGGAGCTGTTTTTT.

The genes are TRBV5-4 and TRBJ2-5; D is unresolved. The CDR3 is made up of 14 amino acids. Germline assignment: CDR1 SGHNT and CDR2 YYREEE (reference sequence). V lost 0 bases to trimming and J lost 1 base, with 7 bases between them. The CDR3 DNA follows: TGTGCCAGCAGCTTGGGCGAGTTCCAAGAGACCCAGTACTTC. It codes for CASSLGEFQETQYF.

The chain couples TRBV4-3 to TRBJ2-4, with D perhaps TRBD1 (6 bases). This CDR3 spans 15 amino acids. Trimming stripped 5 bases from V and 2 bases from J, with 13 bases between. Germline CDR1 LGHNA, CDR2 YSLEER. The CDR3 spells CASSLNRGTKNIQYF. CDR3 nucleotide sequence: TGCGCCAGCAGCTTAAATAGGGGGACCAAAAACATTCAGTACTTC.

CDR3 bases: TGCAGCGACGGGACCCGGGATGGCTACACCTTC. Residues: CSDGTRDGYTF. The chain carries TRBV29-1 and TRBJ1-2, with D maybe TRBD1 (5 bases). V lost 7 bases and J 6 bases, leaving 12 bases between the germline ends. CDR1 and CDR2 (germline): SQVTM, ANQGSEA. The CDR3 totals 11 residues.

Here the CDR3 DNA reads TGCGCCAGCTCAAGGGGACTAGCCGGGGAGACCCAGTACTTC. Translated: CASSRGLAGETQYF. This rearrangement joins TRBV5-1 to TRBJ2-5; the match to TRBD2 covers 9 bases. V trimming: 7 bases; J trimming: 5 bases; junction bases outside the gene matches: 9. The CDR3 is 14 residues long. Per germline, CDR1 SGHRS and CDR2 YFSETQ.

The chain couples TRBV24-1 to TRBJ1-5; D is perhaps TRBD1 (6 bases). The CDR3 sequence is 13 residues long. Germline V gives CDR1 KGHDR, CDR2 SFDVKD. V lost 9 bases to trimming and J lost 2 bases, with 10 bases between them. CDR3 nucleotides: TGTGCCACCTCCAAGGGGGGCAATCAGCCCCAGCATTTT. Translation gives CATSKGGNQPQHF.